The present entry profiles one T cell receptor (beta chain) with its context. What it binds is unknown. The sample comes from a study of cytomegalovirus exposure and HLA in healthy donors. The PCR made use of 60 Vbeta and 13 Jbeta primers. TCRdb's copy holds only in-frame clones and misses some; the assay was immunoSEQ multiplex PCR. This table holds roughly 140,000 clones, over 60% found once. The trim removed 3 bases at V and 3 bases at J, leaving 8 bases unmatched. Per germline, CDR1 LNHDA and CDR2 SQIVND (reference sequence). The CDR3 is 16 residues long. Study observations and caveats: Reported findings show TCR beta sequences accurately forecast HLA-A and HLA-B alleles in most subjects. A few chains tied to CMV proved CMV antigen-specific in vitro. Cytomegalovirus association was listed for approximately 150 TCR beta chains.

Input material: PBMCs. The rearrangement uses TRBV19 and TRBJ1-5, with 7 bases fitting TRBD1. The clonotype originates from a woman aged 50 to 60 in good health and CMV-seronegative. CDR3 protein: CASSILGQRLNQPQHF. Here the CDR3 DNA reads TGTGCCAGTAGTATCCTGGGACAGCGTCTCAATCAGCCCCAGCATTTT. Supplemented by reference TRBV19 and TRBJ1-5, the full variable domain reads DGGITQSPKYLFRKEGQNVTLSCEQNLNHDAMYWYRQDPGQGLRLIYYSQIVNDFQKGDIAEGYSVSREKKESFPLTVTSAQKNPTAFYLCASSILGQRLNQPQHFGDGTRLSIL.